The 4 T cell receptor beta chains presented below share a single source sample, sequenced in a study of blood T cell repertoires in COVID-19. Clones were read by immunoSEQ multiplex PCR, and TCRdb kept only the in-frame ones, dropping some. The table includes some 450,000 clones, approximately 90% detected once. The specimen sequenced was peripheral blood. The receptors stem from a woman aged 45 to 65 with COVID-19, enrolled during active disease.

This chain joins TRBV28 and TRBJ1-5; 11 nucleotides agree with TRBD1. The CDR3 loop spans 16 amino acids. Looked up from germline, CDR1 is MDHEN and CDR2 is SYDVKM. Unmatched junction bases numbered 9, after V lost 3 bases and J lost 8 bases. The CDR3 sequence is CASSFSGTGGGKPQHF. The CDR3 DNA is TGTGCCAGCAGTTTCTCCGGGACAGGGGGGGGAAAGCCCCAGCATTTT.

The gene calls are TRBV27 and TRBJ1-1; tentatively, D is TRBD1 (6 bases). The CDR3 is 15 residues long. Germline V lookup: CDR1 MNHEY, CDR2 SMNVEV (reference sequence). The germline V and J ends were trimmed by 5 bases and 5 bases, with 18 bases remaining between them. The CDR3 DNA reads as TGTGCCAGCAGTATGGGTGGGGGGGGCGCAACTGAAGCTTTCTTT. It translates to CASSMGGGGATEAFF.

This clone was seen a single time. Other nucleotide sequences from this sample produce the same CDR3. The chain is built from TRBV5-1 and TRBJ2-7, with 10 positions matching TRBD2. V shed 4 bases, J shed 1 base, and the junction held 5 bases outside the gene matches. Per the germline V gene, CDR1 is SGHRS and CDR2 is YFSETQ. The CDR3 has 15 residues. The CDR3 nucleotides are TGCGCCAGCAGCCCATTAGCGGGGGGATCCTACGAGCAGTACTTC. Encoded protein: CASSPLAGGSYEQYF.

The table lists this clone with a count of one. The chain uses TRBV5-6 and TRBJ2-1; tentatively, D is TRBD2 (6 bases). In germline, CDR1 is SGHDT, CDR2 YYEEEE. This CDR3 has 16 amino acids. The germline V and J ends were trimmed by 0 bases and 5 bases, with 15 bases remaining between them. In DNA form, the CDR3 reads TGTGCCAGCAGCTTGGCGAAGGGGACTTGGGACAATGAGCAGTTCTTC. Its protein product is CASSLAKGTWDNEQFF.